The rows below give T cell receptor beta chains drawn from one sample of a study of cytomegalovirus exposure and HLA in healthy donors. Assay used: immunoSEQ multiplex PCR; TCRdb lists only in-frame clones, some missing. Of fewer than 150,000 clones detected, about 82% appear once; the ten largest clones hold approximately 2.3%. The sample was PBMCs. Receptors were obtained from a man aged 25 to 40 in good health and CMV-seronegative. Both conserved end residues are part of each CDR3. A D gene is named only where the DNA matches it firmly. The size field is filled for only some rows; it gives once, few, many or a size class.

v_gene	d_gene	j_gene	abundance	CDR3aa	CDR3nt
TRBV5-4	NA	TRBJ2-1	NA	CASSLVTSSYNEQFF	TGTGCCAGCAGCTTGGTTACGAGCTCCTACAATGAGCAGTTCTTC
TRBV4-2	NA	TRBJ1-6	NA	CASSQDHGRVDSPLHF	TGTGCCAGCAGCCAAGATCACGGCAGGGTTGATTCACCCCTCCACTTT
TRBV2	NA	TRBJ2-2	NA	CASSRGGPNTGELFF	TGTGCCAGCAGCAGAGGAGGCCCCAACACCGGGGAGCTGTTTTTT
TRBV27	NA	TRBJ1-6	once	CASSPQRSYNSPLHF	TGTGCCAGCAGTCCCCAGCGCTCCTATAATTCACCCCTCCACTTT
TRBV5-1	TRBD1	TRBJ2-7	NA	CASSLARGLNYEQYF	TGCGCCAGCAGCTTGGCCAGGGGGCTAAACTACGAGCAGTACTTC
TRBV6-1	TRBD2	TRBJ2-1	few	CASSGEWGGGNNEQFF	TGTGCCAGCAGTGGAGAGTGGGGCGGGGGGAACAATGAGCAGTTCTTC
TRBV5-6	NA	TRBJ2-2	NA	CASSLVESLANTGELFF	TGTGCCAGCAGCTTGGTTGAGAGTCTAGCGAACACCGGGGAGCTGTTTTTT
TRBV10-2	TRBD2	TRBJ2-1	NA	CASSGGTSGRNEQFF	TGCGCCAGCAGTGGCGGGACTAGCGGGAGGAATGAGCAGTTCTTC
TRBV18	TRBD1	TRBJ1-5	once	CASSPTDRVNQPQHF	TGTGCCAGCTCACCGACGGACAGGGTGAATCAGCCCCAGCATTTT
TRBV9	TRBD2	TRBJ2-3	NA	CASSVAGGQTKADTQYF	TGTGCCAGCAGTGTCGCGGGAGGACAAACGAAGGCAGATACGCAGTATTTT
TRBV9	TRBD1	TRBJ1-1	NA	CASSARQGSEAFF	TGTGCCAGCAGCGCCAGACAGGGGTCGGAAGCTTTCTTT
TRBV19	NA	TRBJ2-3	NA	CASSIFRVPTDTQYF	TGTGCCAGTAGTATTTTCAGGGTACCGACGGATACGCAGTATTTT
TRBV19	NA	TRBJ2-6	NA	CASTIFRSGANVLTF	TGTGCCAGTACTATATTTCGCTCTGGGGCCAACGTCCTGACTTTC
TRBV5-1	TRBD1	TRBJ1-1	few	CASSPGGAPNTEAFF	TGCGCCAGCAGCCCAGGGGGTGCCCCGAACACTGAAGCTTTCTTT
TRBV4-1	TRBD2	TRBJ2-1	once	CASRGLAGGDEQFF	TGCGCCAGCAGAGGACTAGCGGGGGGGGATGAGCAGTTCTTC
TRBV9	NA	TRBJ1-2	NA	CASSVGQGPNYGYTF	TGTGCCAGCAGCGTGGGGCAGGGGCCTAACTATGGCTACACCTTC
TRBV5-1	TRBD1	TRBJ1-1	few	CASSLGTANTEAFF	TGCGCCAGCAGTCTTGGGACAGCGAACACTGAAGCTTTCTTT
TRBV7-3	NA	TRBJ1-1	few	CASSLGNSPTEAFF	TGTGCCAGCAGCTTAGGTAACAGCCCCACTGAAGCTTTCTTT
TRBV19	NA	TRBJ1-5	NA	CASSNTRGNQPQHF	TGTGCCAGTAGTAATACCAGGGGCAATCAGCCCCAGCATTTT
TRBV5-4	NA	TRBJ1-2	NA	CASSLDEHGYTF	TGTGCCAGCAGCTTGGATGAGCATGGCTACACCTTC
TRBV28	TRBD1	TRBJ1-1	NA	CASSLQGAQNTEAFF	TGTGCCAGCAGTCTCCAGGGGGCTCAGAACACTGAAGCTTTCTTT
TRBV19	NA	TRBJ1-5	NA	CASSRQRNSNQPQHF	TGTGCCAGTAGCAGGCAGCGGAATAGCAATCAGCCCCAGCATTTT
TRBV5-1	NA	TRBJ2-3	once	CASSLGDKPSTDTQYF	TGCGCCAGCAGCTTGGGGGACAAACCAAGCACAGATACGCAGTATTTT
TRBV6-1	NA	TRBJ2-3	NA	CASRGGDTISDTQYF	TGTGCCAGCAGGGGGGGAGATACGATCTCGGATACGCAGTATTTT
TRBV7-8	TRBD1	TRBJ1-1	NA	CASSSIPGGVNTEAFF	TGTGCCAGCAGCTCAATCCCAGGGGGAGTGAACACTGAAGCTTTCTTT
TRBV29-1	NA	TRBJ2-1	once	CSVRRVNEQFF	TGCAGCGTTCGCCGGGTCAATGAGCAGTTCTTC
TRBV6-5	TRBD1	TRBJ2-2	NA	CASSYSLTGDTGELFF	TGTGCCAGCAGTTATTCCTTGACAGGGGACACCGGGGAGCTGTTTTTT
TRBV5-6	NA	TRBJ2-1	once	CASSAAGQSYNEQFF	TGTGCCAGCAGCGCGGCGGGACAGTCCTACAATGAGCAGTTCTTC
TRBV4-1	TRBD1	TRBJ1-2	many	CASSQVIRVGRGLF	TGCGCCAGCAGCCAAGTGATTAGGGTCGGCAGGGGGCTATTC
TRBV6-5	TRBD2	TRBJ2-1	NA	CASLSGTYDEQFF	TGTGCCAGCCTCAGCGGGACCTACGATGAGCAGTTCTTC
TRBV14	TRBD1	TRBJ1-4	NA	CASSQELTGTGGEKLFF	TGTGCCAGCAGCCAAGAATTAACCGGGACAGGGGGGGAAAAACTGTTTTTT
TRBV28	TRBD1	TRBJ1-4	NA	CASSWTGGDEKLFF	TGTGCCAGCAGTTGGACAGGGGGAGATGAAAAACTGTTTTTT
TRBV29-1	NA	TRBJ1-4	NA	CSVEDRETDTNEKLFF	TGCAGCGTTGAAGATCGGGAGACAGACACTAATGAAAAACTGTTTTTT
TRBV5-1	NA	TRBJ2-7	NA	CASSFDRSSYEQYF	TGCGCCAGCAGCTTTGACAGGAGCTCCTACGAGCAGTACTTC
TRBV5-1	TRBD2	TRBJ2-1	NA	CASSPAGTSGSRHEQFF	TGCGCCAGCAGTCCAGCCGGGACTAGCGGGAGTCGGCATGAGCAGTTCTTC
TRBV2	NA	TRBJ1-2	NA	CASSRDGGGDGYTF	TGTGCCAGCAGTCGAGACGGGGGTGGGGATGGCTACACCTTC
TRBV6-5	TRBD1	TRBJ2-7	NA	CASRPTRDSSYEQYF	TGTGCCAGCAGGCCTACCCGGGACAGCTCCTACGAGCAGTACTTC
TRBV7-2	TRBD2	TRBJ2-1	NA	CASSPWTSNEQFF	TGTGCCAGCAGCCCGTGGACTAGCAATGAGCAGTTCTTC
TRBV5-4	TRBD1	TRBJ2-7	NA	CASSPRDRGHEQYF	TGTGCCAGCAGCCCCCGGGACAGGGGTCACGAGCAGTACTTC
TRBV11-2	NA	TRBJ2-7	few	CASSDLQGSYEQYF	TGTGCCAGCAGCGATTTACAGGGCTCCTACGAGCAGTACTTC
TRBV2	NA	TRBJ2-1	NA	CASSEGGLQEQFF	TGTGCCAGCAGTGAGGGGGGGCTGCAAGAGCAGTTCTTC
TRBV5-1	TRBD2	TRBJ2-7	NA	CASSLGPAGRAGEHEQYF	TGCGCCAGCAGCTTGGGGCCAGCGGGACGCGCCGGTGAACACGAGCAGTACTTC
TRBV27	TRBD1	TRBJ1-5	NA	CASSGGGRQPQHF	TGTGCCAGCAGCGGAGGGGGCCGTCAGCCCCAGCATTTT
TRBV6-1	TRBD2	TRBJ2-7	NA	CASCPRTSGRYEQYF	TGTGCCAGCTGCCCCCGGACTAGCGGGAGGTACGAGCAGTACTTC
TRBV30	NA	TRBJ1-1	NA	CACTGRVALNTEAFF	TGTGCCTGTACAGGTCGGGTGGCGCTGAACACTGAAGCTTTCTTT
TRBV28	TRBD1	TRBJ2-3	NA	CASSVGQGTDTQYF	TGTGCCAGCAGCGTTGGACAGGGCACAGATACGCAGTATTTT
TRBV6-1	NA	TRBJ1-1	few	CASSEAVVSDTEAFF	TGTGCCAGCAGTGAAGCGGTGGTGTCGGACACTGAAGCTTTCTTT
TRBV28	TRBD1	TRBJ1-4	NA	CASSRTGTNEKLFF	TGTGCCAGCAGCCGGACAGGGACGAATGAAAAACTGTTTTTT
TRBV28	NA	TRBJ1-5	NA	CASSWGQGRQPQHF	TGTGCCAGCAGCTGGGGCCAGGGGCGGCAGCCCCAGCATTTT
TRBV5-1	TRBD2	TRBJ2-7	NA	CASSLLAGESEQYF	TGCGCCAGCAGCTTGTTAGCGGGAGAAAGTGAGCAGTACTTC
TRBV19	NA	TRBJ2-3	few	CASSIRRGGTDTQYF	TGTGCCAGTAGTATCAGGCGGGGTGGCACAGATACGCAGTATTTT
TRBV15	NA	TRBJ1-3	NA	CATSRDPESGNTIYF	TGTGCCACCAGCAGAGATCCAGAATCGGGAAACACCATATATTTT
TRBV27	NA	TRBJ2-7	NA	CASSSKDSYSYEQYF	TGTGCCAGCAGTTCCAAAGACAGCTACTCCTACGAGCAGTACTTC